The present TCR beta chain was sequenced within a study of cytomegalovirus exposure and HLA in healthy donors. There are 13 residues in the CDR3. Trimming removed 3 bases at V and 10 bases at J, with 10 bases between. In germline, CDR1 is KGHSH, CDR2 LQKENI. Amplification used 60 Vbeta primers and 13 Jbeta primers. Sequencing used immunoSEQ multiplex PCR; TCRdb keeps in-frame clones, though not all of them. The sample has roughly 130,000 clones, over 60% seen once. These donors, healthy bone marrow donors, were studied. The sample comprised PBMCs. The chain has TRBV18 and TRBJ1-6; possibly TRBD1 for D (5 bases). This clonotype was sampled from a human donor in good health. The CDR3 coding sequence is TGTGCCAGCTCACCGCCTGGGGGGTCACCCCTCCACTTT. It translates to CASSPPGGSPLHF.